The 9 T cell receptor beta chains below come from one sample, sequenced in a study of PD-L1 blockade in urothelial cancer. Time point denoted: pretreatment peripheral blood. The protocol was immunoSEQ multiplex PCR, while the TCRdb copy is restricted to in-frame clones and leaves out a portion. Of 30,000 to 40,000 clones listed, about 82% are singletons. This specimen was PBMCs, taken around atezolizumab (anti-PD-L1) treatment. The receptors derive from an elderly man with urothelial cancer.

V gene TRBV5-6 combines with J gene TRBJ2-5, with TRBD1 identical over 10 bases. There are 15 residues in the CDR3. J gave up 5 bases and V 6 bases, and 10 bases lay outside the gene matches. The germline CDR1 and CDR2 sequences are SGHDT and YYEEEE. The CDR3 loop reads CASTRGQGGKETQYF. In DNA form, the CDR3 reads TGTGCCAGCACCCGCGGACAGGGGGGGAAGGAGACCCAGTACTTC.

This rearrangement joins TRBV10-3 to TRBJ1-3; D call uncertain. The CDR3 covers 15 residues. Trimming took off 3 bases at V and 0 bases at J, with 9 bases between the two ends. The V gene's germline CDR1 is ENHRY and CDR2 SYGVKD. The CDR3 reads CAISDREVSGNTIYF. CDR3 nucleotide sequence: TGTGCCATCAGTGATCGGGAGGTCTCTGGAAACACCATATATTTT.

The chain combines TRBV18 with TRBJ2-2, with 12 bases identical to TRBD2. CDR1 and CDR2 (germline): KGHSH, LQKENI. The ends lost 2 bases at V and 2 bases at J; junction bases unmatched: 18. The CDR3 length is 22 residues. CDR3 in amino acids: CASSPGLAGLPDFNLNTGELFF. Written as DNA, the CDR3 is TGTGCCAGCTCACCAGGACTAGCGGGACTCCCCGACTTCAACCTTAACACCGGGGAGCTGTTTTTT.

V usage is TRBV28 and J usage is TRBJ1-5; a weak D match, TRBD1 (6 bases). CDR1 and CDR2 (germline): MDHEN, SYDVKM. V was trimmed by 3 bases and J by 4 bases, leaving 13 bases between them. CDR3 length equals 15 residues. DNA for the CDR3: TGTGCCAGCAGTTTCTCGGGACAAACTAATCAGCCCCAGCATTTT. Its translation is CASSFSGQTNQPQHF.

The chain uses TRBV19 and TRBJ2-7, with 7 bases matching TRBD1. The germline CDR1 and CDR2 sequences are LNHDA and SQIVND (reference sequence). The CDR3 extends over 14 amino acids. Trimming removed 5 bases from V and 3 bases from J; junction bases left unmatched: 7. The CDR3 coding sequence is TGTGCCAGTAGTGCCGGGACAGACCACTACGAGCAGTACTTC. Protein sequence: CASSAGTDHYEQYF.

The V gene is TRBV7-2, the J gene TRBJ1-1, with 7 nucleotides matching TRBD1. The J segment lost 7 bases and the V segment lost 5 bases, leaving 13 bases of the junction unmatched. Germline-derived CDR1 and CDR2 are SGHTA and FQGNSA. The CDR3 covers 15 residues. CDR3 residues: CASSQGGRDRGEAFF. CDR3 DNA: TGTGCCAGCAGCCAAGGAGGCCGGGACAGAGGTGAAGCTTTCTTT.

The chain links TRBV7-9 to TRBJ2-6; 7 nucleotides agree with TRBD2. The CDR3 loop spans 16 amino acids. The germline CDR1 and CDR2 sequences are SEHNR and FQNEAQ (reference sequence). J was trimmed by 2 bases and V by 1 base; bases with no gene match: 2. CDR3 residues: CASSLGLAAGANVLTF. The CDR3 coding sequence is TGTGCCAGCAGCTTAGGACTAGCAGCTGGGGCCAACGTCCTGACTTTC.

The rearrangement links TRBV6-1 to TRBJ2-7; 9 bases align to TRBD1. Germline loops: CDR1 MNHNS, CDR2 SASEGT. This CDR3 comprises 15 residues. Trimming took 3 bases from V and 6 from J; bases not matched to a gene: 9. Written as DNA, the CDR3 is TGTGCCAGCAGTGATAGGGGTTACAGGGGGCGCGAGCAGTACTTC. Protein sequence: CASSDRGYRGREQYF.

The chain employs TRBV27 and TRBJ2-3, with 8 nucleotides matching TRBD1. Germline values: CDR1 MNHEY, CDR2 SMNVEV (reference sequence). Losses at the gene ends were 2 bases for V and 3 bases for J; bases not matched to a gene: 4. There are 15 residues in the CDR3. Here the CDR3 reads CASSLRGQGTDTQYF. In DNA form, the CDR3 reads TGTGCCAGCAGTTTAAGAGGACAGGGAACAGATACGCAGTATTTT.